The next 28 T cell receptor beta chains were all read from a single sample in a study of response to subunit inactivated influenza vaccine. TCRdb re-analysed the RT-PCR reads in MiXCR, keeping a single row per CDR3 protein. Here the sample spans more than 400,000 distinct CDR3 sequences, approximately 7.7% being singletons. Sample: PBMCs from blood, taken 23 to 25 months after vaccination. Source of these receptors: a man in his fifties or sixties who received an inactivated influenza vaccine.

This clonotype has only a few counts. The genes are TRBV20-1 and TRBJ1-5; no clear D. The CDR3 loop spans 13 amino acids. The V gene's germline CDR1 is DFQATT and CDR2 SNEGSKA (reference sequence). With 3 bases removed from V and 7 bases from J, the gap between germline ends came to 13 bases. In nucleotides, the CDR3 is TGCAGTGCTAGCGAACCACGGGCGCAGCCCCAGCATTTT. Protein product: CSASEPRAQPQHF.

In its sample, this clonotype was seen many times. This rearrangement joins TRBV20-1 to TRBJ2-7; TRBD2 matches 9 bases. Unmatched junction bases numbered 12, after V lost 5 bases and J lost 4 bases. In germline, CDR1 is DFQATT, CDR2 SNEGSKA (reference sequence). This CDR3 is 15 amino acids long. The CDR3 sequence: CSASTGTSITYEQYF. The CDR3 DNA is TGCAGTGCTTCAACCGGGACTAGCATTACGTACGAGCAGTACTTC.

The chain uses TRBV3-1 and TRBJ2-5, with D possibly TRBD2 on 6 matching bases. Germline loops: CDR1 LGHDT, CDR2 YNNKEL (reference sequence). V shed 2 bases and J shed 2 bases, with 15 bases lying between them. The CDR3 length is 16 residues. CDR3 sequence: CASSQWGLKLQETQYF. As DNA, the CDR3 is TGTGCCAGCAGCCAATGGGGACTTAAACTGCAAGAGACCCAGTACTTC.

V usage is TRBV6-1 and J usage is TRBJ1-5; 8 bases match TRBD1. The CDR3 length is 15 residues. Germline V gene data show CDR1 as MNHNS and CDR2 as SASEGT. Unmatched junction bases numbered 5, after V lost 6 bases and J lost 1 base. CDR3 sequence (DNA): TGTGCCAGCAGGGAACAGGGGGTCAGCAATCAGCCCCAGCATTTT. It specifies CASREQGVSNQPQHF.

The chain links TRBV27 to TRBJ2-5, with TRBD2 identical over 10 bases. Germline-derived CDR1 and CDR2 are MNHEY and SMNVEV (reference sequence). The junction had 15 bases not matched to a gene; V was cut back by 5 bases and J by 0 bases. The CDR3 has 19 residues. CDR3 DNA sequence: TGTGCCAGCAGTCCCCGTACTAGCGGGGAACGACGCTACCAAGAGACCCAGTACTTC. Its protein product is CASSPRTSGERRYQETQYF.

This clonotype occurred a few times. The J gene is TRBJ1-1, the V gene TRBV27, with 9 nucleotides matching TRBD1. This CDR3 spans 14 amino acids. The J segment lost 5 bases and the V segment lost 7 bases, leaving 8 bases of the junction unmatched. Germline V CDR1 and CDR2: MNHEY, SMNVEV (reference sequence). CDR3 coding DNA: TGTGCCAGCACAACCGGGACAGGGTTTACTGAAGCTTTCTTT. Protein: CASTTGTGFTEAFF.

A few counts support this clonotype. The genes are TRBV4-2 and TRBJ1-1; the match to TRBD1 covers 8 bases. Germline trimming cut 4 bases from V and 1 base from J; bases unmatched to any gene: 5. Germline-derived CDR1 and CDR2 are LGHNA and YNFKEQ. The CDR3 sequence is 15 residues long. In nucleotides, the CDR3 is TGTGCCAGCAGCCGGCACGGACAGGGGAACACTGAAGCTTTCTTT. This sequence encodes CASSRHGQGNTEAFF.

This clonotype has at least ten counts. The rearrangement uses TRBV25-1 and TRBJ2-1, with TRBD2 matching over 10 bases. CDR1 is MGHDK and CDR2 is SYGVNS in the germline V gene. The CDR3 covers 14 residues. The V segment lost 6 bases and the J segment 7 bases; nucleotides outside the gene matches: 6. The CDR3 reads CASREAGGGNEQFF. The CDR3, as DNA: TGTGCCAGCAGAGAAGCGGGAGGGGGGAATGAGCAGTTCTTC.

The chain is built from TRBV4-3 and TRBJ2-3, with 8 bases matching TRBD1. Trimming at V came to 4 bases and at J to 8 bases, leaving 8 bases not matched to a gene. CDR3 size: 14 residues. From germline, CDR1 is LGHNA and CDR2 YSLEER. CDR3 region: CASSPGTGSPTQYF. The CDR3 DNA sequence: TGCGCCAGCAGCCCCGGGACAGGATCCCCTACGCAGTATTTT.

This clonotype has only a few counts. The rearrangement links TRBV20-1 to TRBJ1-1; D might be TRBD1 (6 bases). Germline V lookup: CDR1 DFQATT, CDR2 SNEGSKA (reference sequence). The CDR3 has 12 amino acids. V gave up 7 bases and J gave up 5 bases, with 14 bases separating them. The CDR3, as DNA: TGCAGTGGAGAGGGGGGGCGGACTGAAGCTTTCTTT. Residues: CSGEGGRTEAFF.

The chain has TRBV4-1 and TRBJ1-1; perhaps TRBD1 as D (5 bases). The germline CDR1 and CDR2 sequences are MGHRA and YSYEKL. V was pared by 4 bases and J by 4 bases, with 13 bases between. The CDR3 is made up of 14 amino acids. In DNA form, the CDR3 reads TGCGCCAGCAGCCGAGTACAGGCGTCCACTGAAGCTTTCTTT. As protein: CASSRVQASTEAFF.

The table lists this clonotype with many counts. The CDR3 reads CSARATNEKLFF. CDR3 nucleotides: TGCAGTGCTAGGGCAACTAATGAAAAACTGTTTTTT. The chain has TRBV20-1 and TRBJ1-4; no definite D call. Trimming pared 3 bases from V and 0 bases from J, leaving 2 bases between. Germline assignment: CDR1 DFQATT and CDR2 SNEGSKA (reference sequence). This CDR3 has 12 residues.

In regard to this clonotype: At one boundary the junction diverges from the germline segment, which might be a read error. This chain connects TRBV12-3 or TRBV12-4 to TRBJ2-7; the D gene is possibly TRBD2 (7 bases). CDR3 size: 12 residues. The CDR3 DNA reads as TGTGCCAGCAGTCTCAGGGGAAGGGAGGGGCACTTC. The encoded protein is CASSLRGREGHF.

This clonotype was counted only a few times. This chain joins TRBV4-3 and TRBJ2-7; a weak D match, TRBD1 (5 bases). Between the trimmed V and J ends, which lost 0 bases and 2 bases, there was a span of 17 bases. Germline V gene sequence: CDR1 LGHNA, CDR2 YSLEER. The CDR3 contains 17 residues. The CDR3 region is CASSQDLGVPRPYEQYF. The CDR3 DNA reads as TGCGCCAGCAGCCAAGATTTAGGGGTCCCTCGACCCTACGAGCAGTACTTC.

This clonotype has just a few counts. The V and J genes are TRBV20-1 and TRBJ1-1; D not certain. CDR1 and CDR2 (germline): DFQATT, SNEGSKA (reference sequence). V was cut by 2 bases and J by 0 bases, with 10 bases left in between. The CDR3 is made up of 14 amino acids. CDR3 in DNA: TGCAGTGCTAGATGGGGAACCATGAACACTGAAGCTTTCTTT. Protein: CSARWGTMNTEAFF.

This clonotype has just a few counts. The rearrangement links TRBV6-5 to TRBJ2-2, with D possibly TRBD1 on 5 matching bases. The CDR3 totals 15 residues. V was cut by 3 bases and J by 4 bases, with 12 bases left in between. Germline CDR1 and CDR2: MNHEY and SVGAGI. The CDR3 here is CASSYSTGSTGELFF. In DNA form, the CDR3 reads TGTGCCAGCAGTTATTCCACAGGAAGCACCGGGGAGCTGTTTTTT.

This clonotype was recorded a few times. J is TRBJ1-5 and V is TRBV20-1, with 9 bases fitting TRBD1. In germline, CDR1 is DFQATT, CDR2 SNEGSKA (reference sequence). CDR3 size: 15 residues. V lost 3 bases, J lost 1 base, and 4 bases stayed unmatched. CDR3 coding DNA: TGCAGTGCTAGTCGGACAGGGGTCAGCAATCAGCCCCAGCATTTT. This sequence encodes CSASRTGVSNQPQHF.

This clonotype was seen many times. The V call is TRBV27, the J call TRBJ2-7, with TRBD2 identical over 7 bases. This CDR3 region has 14 residues. Germline CDR1 and CDR2: MNHEY and SMNVEV (reference sequence). The V gene end was trimmed by 5 bases and the J gene end by 2 bases; junction bases not matched to a gene: 6. The CDR3 DNA sequence: TGTGCCAGCAGTATTGGGACTATTCCCTACGAGCAGTACTTC. This codes for CASSIGTIPYEQYF.

The gene calls are TRBV12-3 or TRBV12-4 and TRBJ2-2; D may be TRBD2 (6 bases). The CDR3 is made up of 15 amino acids. Trimming removed 10 bases at V and 2 bases at J, with 17 bases between. The CDR3 region is CAMQRPGTNTGELFF. CDR3 coding DNA: TGTGCCATGCAACGACCCGGGACTAACACCGGGGAGCTGTTTTTT.

The chain combines TRBV4-1 with TRBJ2-3; 7 bases are a match to TRBD2. Germline V gene lookup returns CDR1 MGHRA and CDR2 YSYEKL. This CDR3 has 16 residues. J gave up 1 base and V 1 base, and 5 bases lay outside the gene matches. The CDR3 sequence: CASSQGVGGGTDTQYF. The CDR3 DNA reads TGCGCCAGCAGCCAAGGGGTGGGAGGGGGCACAGATACGCAGTATTTT.

The chain uses TRBV7-2 and TRBJ2-2; possibly TRBD1 or TRBD2 for D (5 bases each). CDR1 is SGHTA, CDR2 FQGNSA, per germline. The CDR3 consists of 14 residues. V lost 3 bases to trimming and J lost 3 bases, with 8 bases between them. CDR3 bases: TGTGCCAGCAGCTTTGAGGGGTACACCGGGGAGCTGTTTTTT. Amino acids: CASSFEGYTGELFF.

This clonotype was detected many times. The chain combines TRBV3-1 with TRBJ1-5; no clear D gene. The CDR3 sequence is 14 residues long. Per the germline V gene, CDR1 is LGHDT and CDR2 is YNNKEL (reference sequence). Trimming stripped 5 bases from V and 4 bases from J, with 12 bases between. Here the CDR3 reads CASSAGLTNQPQHF. CDR3 nucleotides: TGTGCCAGCAGCGCCGGACTGACGAATCAGCCCCAGCATTTT.

This clonotype occurred a few times. The V and J genes are TRBV12-3 or TRBV12-4 and TRBJ2-3, with 7 bases fitting TRBD1. This CDR3 spans 15 amino acids. With 6 bases clipped from V and 2 bases from J, the junction kept 8 bases outside the gene matches. CDR3 residues: CASSLGGEPTDTQYF. In DNA form, the CDR3 reads TGTGCCAGCAGCCTAGGGGGCGAACCCACAGATACGCAGTATTTT.

The table lists this clonotype with a few counts. The chain carries TRBV4-2 and TRBJ2-1; 7 bases are shared with TRBD1. The V segment lost 0 bases and the J segment 7 bases; nucleotides outside the gene matches: 6. This CDR3 spans 15 amino acids. Germline CDR1 reads LGHNA; CDR2 reads YNFKEQ. The CDR3 DNA reads as TGTGCCAGCAGCCAAGAGGGACAGCTAGGGAATGAGCAGTTCTTC. It codes for CASSQEGQLGNEQFF.

This clonotype was detected only a few times. V and J are TRBV5-6 and TRBJ2-1, with 7 positions matching TRBD1. V lost 4 bases, J lost 4 bases, and 11 bases stayed unmatched. This CDR3 has 16 amino acids. CDR1 and CDR2 (germline): SGHDT, YYEEEE. CDR3 loop: CASSGETGSFYNEQFF. CDR3 nucleotide sequence: TGTGCCAGCAGCGGGGAGACAGGGTCCTTTTACAATGAGCAGTTCTTC.

In its sample, this clonotype was seen a few times. This chain links TRBV5-6 with TRBJ1-2; 8 bases align to TRBD1. This CDR3 spans 15 amino acids. The trim removed 4 bases at V and 4 bases at J, leaving 9 bases unmatched. The V gene's germline CDR1 is SGHDT and CDR2 YYEEEE. The CDR3 DNA is TGTGCCAGCAGCCCACCAGGACAGGGACTCTATGGCTACACCTTC. Translated, it gives CASSPPGQGLYGYTF.

The chain is built from TRBV29-1 and TRBJ2-7, with D perhaps being TRBD1 or TRBD2 (5 bases each). This CDR3 region has 14 residues. The germline V gene encodes CDR1 SQVTM and CDR2 ANQGSEA. Trimming took off 1 base at V and 2 bases at J, with 12 bases between the two ends. The CDR3 reads CSVEGRDPPYEQYF. The CDR3 coding sequence is TGCAGCGTTGAAGGCCGGGACCCGCCCTACGAGCAGTACTTC.

This clonotype was counted between two and nine times. The rearrangement uses TRBV7-2 and TRBJ2-2, with 9 bases fitting TRBD1. The CDR3 extends over 16 amino acids. Trimming at V came to 5 bases and at J to 6 bases, leaving 10 bases not matched to a gene. The germline V gene has CDR1 SGHTA and CDR2 FQGNSA. CDR3 amino acids: CASSTRDRVLAGELFF. The CDR3 DNA follows: TGTGCCAGCAGCACACGGGACAGGGTATTGGCCGGGGAGCTGTTTTTT.